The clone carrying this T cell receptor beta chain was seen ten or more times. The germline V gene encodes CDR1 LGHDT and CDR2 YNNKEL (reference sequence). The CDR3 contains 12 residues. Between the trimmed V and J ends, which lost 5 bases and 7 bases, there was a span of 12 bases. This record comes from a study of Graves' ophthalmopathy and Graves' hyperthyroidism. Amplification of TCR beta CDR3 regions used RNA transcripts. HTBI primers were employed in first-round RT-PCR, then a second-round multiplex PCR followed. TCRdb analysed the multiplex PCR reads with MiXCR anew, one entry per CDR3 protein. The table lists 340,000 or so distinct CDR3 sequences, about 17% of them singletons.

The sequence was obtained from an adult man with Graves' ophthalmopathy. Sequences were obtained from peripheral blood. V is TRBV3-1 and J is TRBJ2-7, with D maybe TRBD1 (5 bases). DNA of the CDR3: TGTGCCAGCAGCTGGCAGGGAAGGGAGCAGTACTTC. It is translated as CASSWQGREQYF.